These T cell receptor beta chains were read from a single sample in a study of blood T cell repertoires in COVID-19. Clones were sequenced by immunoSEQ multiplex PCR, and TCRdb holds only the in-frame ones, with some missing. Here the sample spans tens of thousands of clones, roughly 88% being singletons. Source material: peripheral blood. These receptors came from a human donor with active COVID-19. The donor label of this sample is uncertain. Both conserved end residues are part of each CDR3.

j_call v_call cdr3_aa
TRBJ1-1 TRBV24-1 CATSDSSPGGEVRYHNMNTEAFF
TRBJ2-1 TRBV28 CASNPRGGHNEQFF
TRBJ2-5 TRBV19 CASGVGRPETQYF
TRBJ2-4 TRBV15 CATSNIGAVGKNIQYF
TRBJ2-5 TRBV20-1 CSASASGRSQETQYF
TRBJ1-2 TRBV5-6 CASSLVPGSDFRGGYGYTF
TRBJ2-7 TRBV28 CASSPGHGGMNEQYF
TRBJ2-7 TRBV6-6 CASSVGGWYEQYF
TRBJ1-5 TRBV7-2 CASSPEGDQPQHF
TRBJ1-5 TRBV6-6 CASSPRVRTGSRGNQPQHF
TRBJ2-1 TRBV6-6 CASSYSSGQEGEQFF
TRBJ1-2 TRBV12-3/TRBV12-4 CASSLTEFYGYTF
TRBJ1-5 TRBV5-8 CASSLDLYSRGDQPQHF
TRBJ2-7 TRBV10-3 CATLAGSSSPYEQYF
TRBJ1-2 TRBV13 CASSLSSVLGQGNYGYTF
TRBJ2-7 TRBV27 CASFSPGQGAYEQYF
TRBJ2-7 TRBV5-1 CASSLSVGQAPYEQYF
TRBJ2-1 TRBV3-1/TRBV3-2 CASSPLAGAYNEQFF
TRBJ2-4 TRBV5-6 CASSLASGFRPYF
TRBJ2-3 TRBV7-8 CASSPGSGADTQYF
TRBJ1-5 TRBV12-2 CASRARQGRNQPQHF
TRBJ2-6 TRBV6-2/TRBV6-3 CASSFLVAGANVLTF
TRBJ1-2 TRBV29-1 CSVFRGPSYGYTF
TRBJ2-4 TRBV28 CASSLAGLGVAKNIQYF